These T cell receptor beta chains were read from a single sample in a study of T cell responses to AZD1222 COVID-19 vaccine. Sequencing was performed with immunoSEQ multiplex PCR; in TCRdb, only in-frame clones are kept and a portion is missing. The sample yields about 150,000 clones, roughly 90% seen once. This material consisted of peripheral blood, taken on day 0 of AZD1222 vaccination. The source is an adult in good health. Both conserved end residues are part of each CDR3. Fields, in order: V gene, D gene, J gene, CDR3 protein, CDR3 DNA. The D gene is left open where the match is weak.

TRBV11-2	TRBD1	TRBJ2-7	CASSLIGQGIDSEQYF	TGTGCCAGCAGCTTAATAGGACAGGGGATCGACTCCGAGCAGTACTTC
TRBV12-5	-	TRBJ1-5	CASGPAGNQPQHF	TGTGCTAGTGGTCCCGCAGGAAATCAGCCCCAGCATTTT
TRBV5-1	TRBD1	TRBJ2-2	CASSLTGGWTGELFF	TGCGCCAGCAGCTTGACAGGGGGCTGGACCGGGGAGCTGTTTTTT
TRBV18	-	TRBJ2-3	CASSRGPDTQYF	TGTGCCAGCTCACGGGGCCCAGATACGCAGTATTTT
TRBV7-6	TRBD2	TRBJ2-1	CASRSLAGVGDEQFF	TGTGCCAGCAGATCACTAGCGGGAGTAGGAGATGAGCAGTTCTTC
TRBV3-1/TRBV3-2	TRBD2	TRBJ2-3	CASSPGGSTDTQYF	TGTGCCAGCAGCCCGGGGGGATCCACAGATACGCAGTATTTT
TRBV12-5	TRBD2	TRBJ2-7	CASGLVLRLAGRDESSYEQYF	TGTGCTAGTGGTTTGGTACTCCGTTTAGCGGGCCGGGACGAAAGTTCCTACGAGCAGTACTTC
TRBV18	TRBD1	TRBJ1-1	CASSPLPQGKPNTEAFF	TGTGCCAGCTCACCTCTACCACAGGGGAAACCGAACACTGAAGCTTTCTTT
TRBV7-9	-	TRBJ2-7	CASTPPIAGATYEQYF	TGTGCCAGCACGCCCCCCATCGCGGGTGCCACCTACGAGCAGTACTTC
TRBV6-5	-	TRBJ1-5	CASNPGPRNQPQHF	TGTGCCAGCAATCCGGGACCACGGAATCAGCCCCAGCATTTT
TRBV11-2	TRBD2	TRBJ2-3	CASSPLAGGTDTQYF	TGTGCCAGCAGCCCCTTAGCGGGGGGCACAGATACGCAGTATTTT
TRBV10-1	-	TRBJ1-5	CASSAVSGQPQHF	TGCGCCAGCAGTGCAGTATCGGGTCAGCCCCAGCATTTT
TRBV4-1	TRBD2	TRBJ2-1	CASSQAAAPGGGTSYNEQFF	TGCGCCAGCAGCCAAGCGGCGGCCCCGGGAGGGGGAACCTCCTACAATGAGCAGTTCTTC
TRBV7-6	-	TRBJ2-5	CASAKAPPGAPPLGIQETQYF	TGTGCCAGCGCCAAGGCCCCCCCAGGGGCGCCCCCCCTGGGGATCCAAGAGACCCAGTACTTC
TRBV5-1	-	TRBJ1-2	CASSSTPTGNNYGYTF	TGCGCCAGCAGTTCGACCCCCACAGGGAATAACTATGGCTACACCTTC
TRBV10-1	TRBD2	TRBJ2-1	CASSEGRAGGSGSNEQFF	TGCGCCAGCAGTGAGGGTCGAGCGGGAGGGTCGGGGAGTAATGAGCAGTTCTTC
TRBV7-8	-	TRBJ2-1	CASSLAGEDEQFF	TGTGCCAGCAGCTTAGCGGGAGAGGACGAGCAGTTCTTC
TRBV7-6	TRBD1	TRBJ2-2	CASTPRGTGAFTGELFF	TGTGCCAGCACTCCCCGGGGGACAGGGGCTTTCACCGGGGAGCTGTTTTTT